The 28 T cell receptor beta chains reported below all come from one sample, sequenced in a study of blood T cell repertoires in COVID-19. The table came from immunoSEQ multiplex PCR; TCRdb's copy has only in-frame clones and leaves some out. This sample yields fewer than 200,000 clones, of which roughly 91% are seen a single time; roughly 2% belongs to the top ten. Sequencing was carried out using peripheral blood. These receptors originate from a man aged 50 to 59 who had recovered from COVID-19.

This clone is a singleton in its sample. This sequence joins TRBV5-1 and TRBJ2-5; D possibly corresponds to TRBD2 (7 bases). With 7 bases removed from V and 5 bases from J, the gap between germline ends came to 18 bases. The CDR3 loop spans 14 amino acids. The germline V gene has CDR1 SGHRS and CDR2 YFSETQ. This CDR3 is CASQPSGGPETQYF. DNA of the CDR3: TGCGCCAGCCAACCCTCGGGGGGCCCGGAGACCCAGTACTTC.

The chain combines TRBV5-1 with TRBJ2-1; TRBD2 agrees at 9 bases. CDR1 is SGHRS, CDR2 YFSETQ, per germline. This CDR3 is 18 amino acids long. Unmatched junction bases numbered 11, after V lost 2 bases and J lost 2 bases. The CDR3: CASSFKVAGVGPYNEQFF. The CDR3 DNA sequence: TGCGCCAGCAGCTTTAAGGTAGCGGGAGTTGGCCCCTACAATGAGCAGTTCTTC.

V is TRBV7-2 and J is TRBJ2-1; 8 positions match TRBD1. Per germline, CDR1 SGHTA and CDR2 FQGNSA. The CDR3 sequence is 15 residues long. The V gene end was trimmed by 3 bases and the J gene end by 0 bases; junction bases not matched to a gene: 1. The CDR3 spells CASSLGTGSYNEQFF. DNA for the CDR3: TGTGCCAGCAGCTTGGGGACAGGCTCCTACAATGAGCAGTTCTTC.

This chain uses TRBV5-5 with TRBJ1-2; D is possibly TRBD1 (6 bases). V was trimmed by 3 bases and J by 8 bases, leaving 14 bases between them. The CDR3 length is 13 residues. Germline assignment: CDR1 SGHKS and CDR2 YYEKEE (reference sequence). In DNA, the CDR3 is TGTGCCAGCAGCTCGCTCGGACAGCGGGGCTACACCTTC. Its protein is CASSSLGQRGYTF.

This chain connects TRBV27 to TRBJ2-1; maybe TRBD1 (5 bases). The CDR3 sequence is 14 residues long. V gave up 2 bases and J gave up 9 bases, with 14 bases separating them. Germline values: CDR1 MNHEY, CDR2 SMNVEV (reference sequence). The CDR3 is CASSLRGNQGEQFF. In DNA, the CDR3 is TGTGCCAGCAGTTTAAGGGGAAACCAGGGTGAGCAGTTCTTC.

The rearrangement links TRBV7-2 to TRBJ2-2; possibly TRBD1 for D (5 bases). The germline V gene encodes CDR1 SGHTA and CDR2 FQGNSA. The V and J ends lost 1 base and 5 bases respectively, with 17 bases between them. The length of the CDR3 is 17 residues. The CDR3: CASSLEVGRVQTGELFF. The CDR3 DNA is TGTGCCAGCAGCTTAGAGGTTGGCAGGGTTCAAACCGGGGAGCTGTTTTTT.

The CDR3, as DNA: TGTGCCAGCAGCTTGCAGCGGGCCGCGAACACCGGGGAGCTGTTTTTT. It codes for CASSLQRAANTGELFF. The chain joins TRBV7-3 to TRBJ2-2, with a weak D call TRBD2 (6 bases). The CDR3 length is 16 residues. Germline lookup yields CDR1 SGHTA and CDR2 FQGTGA. With 3 bases removed from V and 0 bases from J, the gap between germline ends came to 11 bases.

The CDR3 nucleotides read TGTGCCAGCAGTTGGGGACAGGGGGCGTCCTACGAGCAGTACTTC. It encodes CASSWGQGASYEQYF. V usage is TRBV28 and J usage is TRBJ2-7, with TRBD1 matching over 12 bases. Germline CDR1 and CDR2: MDHEN and SYDVKM. V gave up 4 bases and J gave up 1 base; unmatched junction bases: 2. The CDR3 sequence is 15 residues long.

CDR3 coding DNA: TGCGCCAGCAGCCACCCCATGGGGAGCCAGTACTTC. It codes for CASSHPMGSQYF. The chain employs TRBV4-1 and TRBJ2-5; tentatively, D is TRBD2 (5 bases). V was pared by 3 bases and J by 10 bases, with 12 bases between. The CDR3 is made up of 12 amino acids. Germline CDR1 is MGHRA and CDR2 is YSYEKL.

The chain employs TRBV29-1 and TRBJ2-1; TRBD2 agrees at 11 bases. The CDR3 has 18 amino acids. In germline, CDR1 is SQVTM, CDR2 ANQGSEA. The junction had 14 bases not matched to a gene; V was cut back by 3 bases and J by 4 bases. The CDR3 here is CSVDGGTSGLRTYNEQFF. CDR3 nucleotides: TGCAGCGTTGATGGCGGGACTAGCGGACTAAGGACATACAATGAGCAGTTCTTC.

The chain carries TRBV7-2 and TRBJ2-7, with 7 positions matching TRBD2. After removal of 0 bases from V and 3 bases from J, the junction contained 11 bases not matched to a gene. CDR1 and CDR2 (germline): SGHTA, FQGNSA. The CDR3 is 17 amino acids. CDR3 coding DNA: TGTGCCAGCAGCTTAGCGCTGCAGGCTAGCGGAAACTACGAGCAGTACTTC. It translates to CASSLALQASGNYEQYF.

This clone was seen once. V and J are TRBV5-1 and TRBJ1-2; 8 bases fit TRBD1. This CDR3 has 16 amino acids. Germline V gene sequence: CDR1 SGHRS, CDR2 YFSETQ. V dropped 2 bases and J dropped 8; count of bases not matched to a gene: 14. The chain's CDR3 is CASSFRLAGGIEGYTF. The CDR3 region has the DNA TGCGCCAGCAGCTTTCGCCTGGCAGGGGGCATAGAGGGCTACACCTTC.

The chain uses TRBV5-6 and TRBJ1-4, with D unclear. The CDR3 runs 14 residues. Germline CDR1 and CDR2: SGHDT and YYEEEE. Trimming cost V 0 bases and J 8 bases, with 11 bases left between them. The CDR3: CASSLDPVSEKLFF. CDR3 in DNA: TGTGCCAGCAGCTTGGATCCGGTTTCCGAAAAACTGTTTTTT.

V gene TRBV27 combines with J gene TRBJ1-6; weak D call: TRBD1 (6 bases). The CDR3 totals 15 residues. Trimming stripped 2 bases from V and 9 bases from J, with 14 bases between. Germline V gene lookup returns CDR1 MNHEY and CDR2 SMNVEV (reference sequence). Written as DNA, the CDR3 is TGTGCCAGCAGTTTAGGGGGGGGCTCCCTTTCACCCCTCCACTTT. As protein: CASSLGGGSLSPLHF.

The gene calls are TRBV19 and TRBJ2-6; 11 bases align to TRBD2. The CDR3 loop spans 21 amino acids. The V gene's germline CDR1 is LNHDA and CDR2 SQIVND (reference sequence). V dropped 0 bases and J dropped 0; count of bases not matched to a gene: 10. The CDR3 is CASSIDSPGLAGRSGANVLTF. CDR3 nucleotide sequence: TGTGCCAGTAGTATAGATAGCCCTGGACTAGCGGGCCGCTCTGGGGCCAACGTCCTGACTTTC.

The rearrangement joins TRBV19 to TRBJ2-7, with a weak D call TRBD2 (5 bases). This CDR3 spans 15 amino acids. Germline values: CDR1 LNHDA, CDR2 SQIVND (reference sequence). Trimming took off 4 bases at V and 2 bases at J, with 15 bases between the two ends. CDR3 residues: CASSTSSGGPYEQYF. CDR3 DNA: TGTGCCAGTAGTACCTCCTCAGGAGGCCCCTACGAGCAGTACTTC.

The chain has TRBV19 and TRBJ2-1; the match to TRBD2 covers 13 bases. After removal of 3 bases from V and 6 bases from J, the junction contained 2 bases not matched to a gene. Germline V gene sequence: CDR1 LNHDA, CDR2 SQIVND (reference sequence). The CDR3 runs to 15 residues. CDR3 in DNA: TGTGCCAGTAGTATTAGGACTAGCGGGAGCAATGAGCAGTTCTTC. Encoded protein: CASSIRTSGSNEQFF.

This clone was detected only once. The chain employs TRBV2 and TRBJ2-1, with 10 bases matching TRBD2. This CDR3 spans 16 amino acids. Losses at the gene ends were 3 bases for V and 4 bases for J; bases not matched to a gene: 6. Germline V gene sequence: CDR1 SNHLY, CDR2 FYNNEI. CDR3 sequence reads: CASSDTSGTYYNEQFF. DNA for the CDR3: TGTGCCAGCAGTGACACTAGCGGGACTTATTACAATGAGCAGTTCTTC.

CDR3 sequence: CASRGDRVTYEQYF. The CDR3 DNA reads as TGCGCCAGCAGGGGGGACAGGGTGACCTACGAGCAGTACTTC. The chain employs TRBV10-1 and TRBJ2-7; 9 nucleotides match TRBD1. V shed 6 bases, J shed 2 bases, and the junction held 5 bases outside the gene matches. Per germline, CDR1 WNHNN and CDR2 SYGVQD (reference sequence). The CDR3 contains 14 residues.

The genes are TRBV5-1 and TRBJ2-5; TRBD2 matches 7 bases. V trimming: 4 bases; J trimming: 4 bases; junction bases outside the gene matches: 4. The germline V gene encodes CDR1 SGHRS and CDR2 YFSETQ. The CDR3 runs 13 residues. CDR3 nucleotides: TGCGCCAGCAGCGGACTAGGAGCAGAGACCCAGTACTTC. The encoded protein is CASSGLGAETQYF.

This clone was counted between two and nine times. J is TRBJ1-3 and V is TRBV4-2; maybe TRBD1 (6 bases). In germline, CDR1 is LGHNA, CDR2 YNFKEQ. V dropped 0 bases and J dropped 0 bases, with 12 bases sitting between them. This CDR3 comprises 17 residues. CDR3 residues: CASSQDRGASSGNTIYF. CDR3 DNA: TGTGCCAGCAGCCAAGATCGGGGGGCTAGCTCTGGAAACACCATATATTTT.

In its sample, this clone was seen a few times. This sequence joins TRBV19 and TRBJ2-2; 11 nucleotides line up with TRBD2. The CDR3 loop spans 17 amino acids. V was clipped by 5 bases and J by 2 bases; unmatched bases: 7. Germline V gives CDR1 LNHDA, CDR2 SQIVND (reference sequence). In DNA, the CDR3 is TGTGCCAGTAGTTCGATCAGACTAGCGGGAAACACCGGGGAGCTGTTTTTT. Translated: CASSSIRLAGNTGELFF.

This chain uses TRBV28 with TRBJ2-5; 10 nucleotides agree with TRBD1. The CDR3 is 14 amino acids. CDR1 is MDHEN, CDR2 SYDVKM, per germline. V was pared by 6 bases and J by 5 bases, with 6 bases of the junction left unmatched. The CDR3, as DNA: TGTGCCAGCAGGCGACAGGGGGCAGGGGAGACCCAGTACTTC. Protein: CASRRQGAGETQYF. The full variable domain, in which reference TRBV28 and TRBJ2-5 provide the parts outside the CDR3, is DVKVTQSSRYLVKRTGEKVFLECVQDMDHENMFWYRQDPGLGLRLIYFSYDVKMKEKGDIPEGYSVSREKKERFSLILESASTNQTSMYLCASRRQGAGETQYFGPGTRLLVL.

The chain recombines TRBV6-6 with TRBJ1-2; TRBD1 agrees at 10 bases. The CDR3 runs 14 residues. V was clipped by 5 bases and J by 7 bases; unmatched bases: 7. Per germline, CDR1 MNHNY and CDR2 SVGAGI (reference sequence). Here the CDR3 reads CASSEGDRGSGYTF. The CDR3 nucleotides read TGTGCCAGCAGTGAGGGGGACAGGGGTTCTGGCTACACCTTC.

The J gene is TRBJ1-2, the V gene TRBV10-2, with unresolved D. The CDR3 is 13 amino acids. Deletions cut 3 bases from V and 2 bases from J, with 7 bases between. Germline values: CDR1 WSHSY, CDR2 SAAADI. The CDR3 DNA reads TGCGCCAGCAGTGAATACACCAACTATGGCTACACCTTC. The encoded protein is CASSEYTNYGYTF.

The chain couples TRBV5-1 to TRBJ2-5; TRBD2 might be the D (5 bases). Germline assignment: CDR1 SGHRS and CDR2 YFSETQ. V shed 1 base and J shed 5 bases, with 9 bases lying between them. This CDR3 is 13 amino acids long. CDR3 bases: TGCGCCAGCAGCTTGAGGCGAGGGGAGACCCAGTACTTC. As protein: CASSLRRGETQYF.

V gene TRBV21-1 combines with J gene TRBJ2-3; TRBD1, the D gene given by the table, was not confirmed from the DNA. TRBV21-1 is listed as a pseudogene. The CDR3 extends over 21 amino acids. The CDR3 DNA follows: TGTGCCAGCAGCTTGCCGGGACAGGGTTTGGCGCGGGAGAAGGACACAGATACGCAGTATTTT. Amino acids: CASSLPGQGLAREKDTDTQYF.

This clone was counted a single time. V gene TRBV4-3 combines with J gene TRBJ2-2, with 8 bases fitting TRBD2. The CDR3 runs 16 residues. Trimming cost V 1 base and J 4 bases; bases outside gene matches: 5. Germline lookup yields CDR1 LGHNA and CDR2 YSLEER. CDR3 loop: CASSQGVGGVTGELFF. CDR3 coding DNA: TGCGCCAGCAGCCAAGGGGTCGGGGGGGTCACCGGGGAGCTGTTTTTT.